A single sample gave rise to the 16 T cell receptor beta chains below, sequenced in a study of T cells in Graves' hyperthyroidism and ophthalmopathy. What was amplified from RNA transcripts were TCR beta CDR3 regions. TCR CDR3 underwent first-round RT-PCR with the HTBI primer set. TCRdb called the multiplex PCR reads again in MiXCR, with one record for every CDR3 protein. The data show about 610,000 distinct CDR3 sequences, around 42% seen once. Sequencing was carried out using peripheral blood or thyroid tissue (not recorded which). These receptors came from a woman younger than 35 with Graves' hyperthyroidism.

This chain uses TRBV5-5 with TRBJ2-2; 8 bases are shared with TRBD2. The V and J ends lost 6 bases and 7 bases, in that order; junction bases with no gene match: 5. CDR3 length: 13 residues. CDR1 and CDR2 from the germline V gene are SGHKS and YYEKEE (reference sequence). Here the CDR3 DNA reads TGTGCCAGCACCGCCGGGACTAGCGGGGAGCTGTTTTTT. This sequence encodes CASTAGTSGELFF.

The chain combines TRBV12-5 with TRBJ2-2; no clear D. V lost 5 bases and J lost 4, with 11 bases in between. The CDR3 has 14 amino acids. CDR1 is LGHNT and CDR2 is FRNRAP in the germline V gene. For the CDR3, the DNA is TGTGCTAGTGGTCACCCCCAGGTCACCGGGGAGCTGTTTTTT. Protein: CASGHPQVTGELFF.

The V call is TRBV11-2, the J call TRBJ2-7, with TRBD1 matching 9 bases. Trimming took 5 bases from V and 7 from J; bases not matched to a gene: 6. The germline CDR1 and CDR2 sequences are SGHAT and FQNNGV. The CDR3 has 13 amino acids. The CDR3 nucleotides are TGTGCCAGCAGCAGACAGGGGGATAGTGAGCAGTACTTC. Protein: CASSRQGDSEQYF.

The chain is built from TRBV10-3 and TRBJ2-5, with D maybe TRBD1 (7 bases). CDR1 and CDR2 from the germline V gene are ENHRY and SYGVKD. Trimming cost V 11 bases and J 5 bases, with 15 bases left between them. This CDR3 has 12 amino acids. The CDR3 nucleotides read TGTGCCGTCGGGGGACAGTCCGAGACCCAGTACTTC. Protein sequence: CAVGGQSETQYF.

This clonotype occurred many times. CDR3 protein: CSVEDREEEEKLFF. The CDR3, as DNA: TGCAGCGTTGAAGATCGGGAGGAAGAGGAAAAACTGTTTTTT. This chain links TRBV29-1 with TRBJ1-4; D is ambiguous. The CDR3 is 14 amino acids. Trimming removed 0 bases from V and 8 bases from J, with 13 bases in between. Germline CDR1 and CDR2: SQVTM and ANQGSEA.

With respect to this clonotype: With a much larger clone just one base away, this may be a read error. The rearrangement uses TRBV6-1 and TRBJ1-4; possible D gene TRBD1, 5 bases. The V gene's germline CDR1 is MNHNS and CDR2 SASEGT. The CDR3 covers 15 residues. Deletions cut 2 bases from V and 11 bases from J, with 18 bases between. The CDR3: CASSERPATVKKLFF. The DNA of the CDR3 is TGTGCCAGCAGTGAACGTCCCGCGACAGTGAAGAAACTGTTTTTT.

The rearrangement links TRBV6-5 to TRBJ2-2, with 7 nucleotides matching TRBD2. V gave up 7 bases and J gave up 5 bases; unmatched junction bases: 10. CDR1 is MNHEY and CDR2 is SVGAGI in the germline V gene. The CDR3 consists of 15 residues. The CDR3 DNA sequence: TGTGCCAGCACGTGGGGAGGGCTTTTAACCGGGGAGCTGTTTTTT. Translating it yields CASTWGGLLTGELFF.

This clonotype was detected many times. V gene TRBV20-1 combines with J gene TRBJ2-5, with 14 bases fitting TRBD2. V dropped 3 bases and J dropped 4; count of bases not matched to a gene: 4. Germline V lookup: CDR1 DFQATT, CDR2 SNEGSKA (reference sequence). This CDR3 spans 15 amino acids. The CDR3 reads CSASRLAGGGETQYF. The CDR3 region has the DNA TGCAGTGCTAGCCGACTAGCGGGAGGGGGAGAGACCCAGTACTTC.

The chain's CDR3 is CASSYLGTSDTDTQYF. CDR3 nucleotides: TGTGCCAGCAGTTACCTAGGGACTAGCGACACAGATACGCAGTATTTT. This sequence joins TRBV6-6 and TRBJ2-3; 10 bases are shared with TRBD2. This CDR3 contains 16 residues. V lost 2 bases and J lost 2; bases outside the gene matches: 4. CDR1 and CDR2 from the germline V gene are MNHNY and SVGAGI (reference sequence).

As regards this clonotype: Sequence at one end of the junction differs from germline and may be a read error. The chain carries TRBV6-6 and TRBJ2-5; 9 positions match TRBD2. The better agreement between TRBJ2-1 and the DNA end casts doubt on the J call. Germline V gene data show CDR1 as MNHNY and CDR2 as SVGAGI (reference sequence). The CDR3 spans 15 residues. The CDR3 loop is CAISESGRTFLEQFF. CDR3 nucleotides: TGTGCCATCAGTGAGAGCGGGAGGACCTTTCTTGAGCAGTTCTTC.

Only a few counts were recorded for this clonotype. This chain uses TRBV6-5 with TRBJ2-7; 8 bases line up with TRBD1. Germline CDR1 and CDR2: MNHEY and SVGAGI. V dropped 0 bases and J dropped 1; count of bases not matched to a gene: 8. The length of the CDR3 is 17 residues. CDR3 in DNA: TGTGCCAGCAGTTACTCGTGGAGACAGGGGATATCCTACGAGCAGTACTTC. This gives the protein CASSYSWRQGISYEQYF.

This clonotype appeared many times. V usage is TRBV6-5 and J usage is TRBJ1-1; 8 bases line up with TRBD1. The CDR3 runs to 13 residues. V shed 7 bases and J 3 bases; nucleotides not matched to a gene: 4. CDR1 MNHEY and CDR2 SVGAGI come from the germline V gene. CDR3 in DNA: TGTGCCAGCATCAGGGGGCGCGACACTGAAGCTTTCTTT. Protein: CASIRGRDTEAFF.

V is TRBV7-8 and J is TRBJ2-7; TRBD1 or TRBD2 may be the D gene (6 bases each). CDR1 and CDR2 from the germline V gene are SGHVS and FQNEAQ. The length of the CDR3 is 13 residues. V was trimmed by 1 base and J by 7 bases, leaving 11 bases between them. The CDR3 coding sequence is TGTGCCAGCAGCTTAGGGGGGGACAATGAGCAGTACTTC. Encoded protein: CASSLGGDNEQYF.

This clonotype was counted ten times or more. The V and J genes are TRBV5-1 and TRBJ1-2; 8 bases are a match to TRBD1. This CDR3 has 16 residues. The germline gives CDR1 SGHRS, CDR2 YFSETQ. After removal of 3 bases from V and 5 bases from J, the junction contained 12 bases not matched to a gene. This chain's CDR3 is CASSYGTGPPEYGYTF. The DNA of the CDR3 is TGCGCCAGCAGCTATGGGACAGGACCACCAGAGTATGGCTACACCTTC.

This clonotype was counted ten times or more. This sequence joins TRBV20-1 and TRBJ2-7, with 13 bases fitting TRBD2. This CDR3 has 16 residues. V shed 0 bases and J 4 bases; nucleotides not matched to a gene: 6. Germline V gene data show CDR1 as DFQATT and CDR2 as SNEGSKA (reference sequence). This CDR3 is CSARDQLAGGPYEQYF. CDR3 DNA sequence: TGCAGTGCTAGAGATCAACTAGCGGGAGGGCCTTACGAGCAGTACTTC.

The CDR3: CSVGRPKNTEAFF. The CDR3, as DNA: TGCAGCGTTGGGCGTCCGAAGAACACTGAAGCTTTCTTT. The rearrangement uses TRBV29-1 and TRBJ1-1; D remains unclear. With 4 bases removed from V and 1 base from J, the gap between germline ends came to 10 bases. There are 13 residues in the CDR3. The germline CDR1 and CDR2 sequences are SQVTM and ANQGSEA.